This TCR beta chain is drawn from a study of response to subunit inactivated influenza vaccine. Trimming removed 6 bases at V and 1 base at J, with 17 bases between. The CDR3 length is 15 residues. The germline V gene encodes CDR1 SGHKS and CDR2 YYEKEE (reference sequence). The sample holds a few counts of this clonotype. Its antigen is unknown. Findings and limits, study-wide: Each seasonal influenza vaccination recruits few new T cells, the authors suggested.

One entry per CDR3 protein results from TCRdb running MiXCR on the RT-PCR reads. Of about 570,000 distinct CDR3 sequences in the sample, over 9.5% were seen once. The clonotype was recovered from a man aged 50-59 years who received an inactivated influenza vaccine. The chain is built from TRBV5-5 and TRBJ2-7; TRBD2 might be the D (6 bases). The sequencing here drew on PBMCs from blood, taken on the day of vaccination. The CDR3: CASNSFRAGSYEQYF. For the CDR3, the DNA is TGTGCCAGCAACTCCTTCAGGGCGGGGTCCTACGAGCAGTACTTC.